This is a list of T cell receptor beta chains from one sample in a study of blood T cell repertoires in COVID-19. The data were produced by immunoSEQ multiplex PCR, yet TCRdb's version contains in-frame clones alone and is incomplete. This sample carries tens of thousands of clones, over 75% of them seen once, and the ten largest clones take 10% to 13%. Sequencing input: peripheral blood. Source of these receptors: a human donor in a cohort sampled during active COVID-19. The CDR3 runs from the conserved cysteine through the conserved F or W. D genes are given only for firm matches. Clone sizes are given selectively: once, few, many, or a class where the clone is expanded.

V: TRBV4-2
J: TRBJ2-5
D: .
size: .
DNA: TGTGCCAGCAGCCAAACTGGCCAAGAGACCCAGTACTTC
CDR3: CASSQTGQETQYF

V: TRBV15
J: TRBJ1-4
D: TRBD1
size: .
DNA: TGTGCCACCAGCAGAGATCTCCGGACAGGGGCCGCACATAATGAAAAACTGTTTTTT
CDR3: CATSRDLRTGAAHNEKLFF

V: TRBV21-1
J: TRBJ2-7
D: .
size: once
DNA: TGTGCCAGCAGGAGCGAGCAGTACTTC
CDR3: CASRSEQYF

V: TRBV5-4
J: TRBJ2-2
D: .
size: .
DNA: TGTGCCAGCAGCCCGAGCACCGGGGAGCTGTTTTTT
CDR3: CASSPSTGELFF

V: TRBV28
J: TRBJ2-3
D: .
size: once
DNA: TGTGCCAGCAGCGGAGGGGGGGAAAGCACAGATACGCAGTATTTT
CDR3: CASSGGGESTDTQYF

V: TRBV7-2
J: TRBJ2-7
D: TRBD2
size: .
DNA: TGTGCCAGCAGCTTCCCCGCTAGCGGGAGGGAAGAGCAGTACTTC
CDR3: CASSFPASGREEQYF

V: TRBV28
J: TRBJ1-4
D: .
size: .
DNA: TGTGCCAGCCTAGACCGATCCGGTGAAAAACTGTTTTTT
CDR3: CASLDRSGEKLFF

V: TRBV4-1
J: TRBJ2-5
D: TRBD2
size: .
DNA: TGCGCCAGCAGCCAAGATGGAGCGGGAGTGGGTGAGACCCAGTACTTC
CDR3: CASSQDGAGVGETQYF

V: TRBV11-2
J: TRBJ2-7
D: .
size: once
DNA: TGTGCCAGCAGCTTAACCGATCAGGGCCACTACGAGCAGTACTTC
CDR3: CASSLTDQGHYEQYF

V: TRBV7-8
J: TRBJ1-5
D: .
size: .
DNA: TGTGCCAGCAGCTTTTCGGGTTTAGATCAGCCCCAGCATTTT
CDR3: CASSFSGLDQPQHF